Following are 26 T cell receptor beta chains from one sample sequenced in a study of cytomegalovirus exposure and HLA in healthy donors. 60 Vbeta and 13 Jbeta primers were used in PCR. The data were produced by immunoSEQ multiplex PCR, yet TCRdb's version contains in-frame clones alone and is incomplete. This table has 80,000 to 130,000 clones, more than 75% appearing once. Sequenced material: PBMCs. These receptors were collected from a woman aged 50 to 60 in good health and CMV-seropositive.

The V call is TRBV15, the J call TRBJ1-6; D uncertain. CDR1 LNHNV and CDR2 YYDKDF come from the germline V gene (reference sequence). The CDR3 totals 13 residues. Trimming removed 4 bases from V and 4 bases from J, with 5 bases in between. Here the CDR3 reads CATSNLYNSPLHF. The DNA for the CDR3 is TGTGCCACCAGCAACCTATATAATTCACCCCTCCACTTT.

The CDR3 region is CASRPGTTGELFF. Here the CDR3 DNA reads TGTGCCAGCAGACCCGGGACAACCGGGGAGCTGTTTTTT. The chain is built from TRBV5-4 and TRBJ2-2; TRBD1 might be the D (6 bases). This CDR3 spans 13 amino acids. Germline-derived CDR1 and CDR2 are SGHNT and YYREEE (reference sequence). The germline V and J ends were trimmed by 5 bases and 5 bases, with 10 bases remaining between them.

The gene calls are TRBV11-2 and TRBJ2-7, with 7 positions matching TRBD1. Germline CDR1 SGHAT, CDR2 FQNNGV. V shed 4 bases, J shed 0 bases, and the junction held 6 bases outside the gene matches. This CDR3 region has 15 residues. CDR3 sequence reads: CASSSAGTVSYEQYF. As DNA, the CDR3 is TGTGCCAGCAGCTCCGCCGGGACAGTCTCCTACGAGCAGTACTTC. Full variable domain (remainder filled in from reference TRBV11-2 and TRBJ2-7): EAGVAQSPRYKIIEKRQSVAFWCNPISGHATLYWYQQILGQGPKLLIQFQNNGVVDDSQLPKDRFSAERLKGVDSTLKIQPAKLEDSAVYLCASSSAGTVSYEQYFGPGTRLTVT.

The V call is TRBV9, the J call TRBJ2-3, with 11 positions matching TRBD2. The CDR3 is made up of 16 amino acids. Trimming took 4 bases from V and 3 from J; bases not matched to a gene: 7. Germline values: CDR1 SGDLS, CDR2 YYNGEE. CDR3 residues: CASSSFSGGATDTQYF. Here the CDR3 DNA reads TGTGCCAGCAGCTCATTTAGCGGGGGGGCTACAGATACGCAGTATTTT.

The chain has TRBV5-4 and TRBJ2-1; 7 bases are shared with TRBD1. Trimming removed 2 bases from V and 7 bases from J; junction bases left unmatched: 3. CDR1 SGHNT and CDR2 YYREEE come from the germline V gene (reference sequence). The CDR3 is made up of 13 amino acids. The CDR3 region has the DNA TGTGCCAGCAGCTTCGACAGGGAGAATGAGCAGTTCTTC. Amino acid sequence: CASSFDRENEQFF.

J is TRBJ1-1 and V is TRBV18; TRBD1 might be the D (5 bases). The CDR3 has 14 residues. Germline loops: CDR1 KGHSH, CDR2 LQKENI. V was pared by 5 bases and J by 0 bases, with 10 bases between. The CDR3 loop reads CASSAGLMNTEAFF. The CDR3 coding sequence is TGTGCCAGCTCAGCGGGACTGATGAACACTGAAGCTTTCTTT.

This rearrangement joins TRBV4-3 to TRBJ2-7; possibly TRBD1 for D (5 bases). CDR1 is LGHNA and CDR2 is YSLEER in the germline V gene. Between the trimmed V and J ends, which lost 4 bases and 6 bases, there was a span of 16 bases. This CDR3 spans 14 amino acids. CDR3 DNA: TGCGCCAGCAGCCTTCAGGGCACGTCGGGCGAGCAGTACTTC. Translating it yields CASSLQGTSGEQYF.

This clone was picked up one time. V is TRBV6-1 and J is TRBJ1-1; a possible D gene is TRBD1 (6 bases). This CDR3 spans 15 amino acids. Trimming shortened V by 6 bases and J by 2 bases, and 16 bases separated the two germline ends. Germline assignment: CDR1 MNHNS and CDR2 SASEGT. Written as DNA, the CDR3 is TGTGCCAGCAGGACCTCGGGACAAAGAAACACTGAAGCTTTCTTT. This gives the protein CASRTSGQRNTEAFF.

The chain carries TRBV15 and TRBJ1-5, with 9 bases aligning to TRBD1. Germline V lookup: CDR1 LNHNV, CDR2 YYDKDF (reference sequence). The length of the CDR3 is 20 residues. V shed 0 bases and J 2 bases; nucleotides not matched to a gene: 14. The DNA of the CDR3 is TGTGCCACCAGCAGAGATCTAGGGGGACAGGGAGTACTAGGCAATCAGCCCCAGCATTTT. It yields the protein CATSRDLGGQGVLGNQPQHF.

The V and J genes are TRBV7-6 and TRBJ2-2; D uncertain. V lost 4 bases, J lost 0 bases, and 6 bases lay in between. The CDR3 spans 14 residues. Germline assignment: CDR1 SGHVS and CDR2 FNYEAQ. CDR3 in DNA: TGTGCCAGCAGCTCCTCGGCGAACACCGGGGAGCTGTTTTTT. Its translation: CASSSSANTGELFF.

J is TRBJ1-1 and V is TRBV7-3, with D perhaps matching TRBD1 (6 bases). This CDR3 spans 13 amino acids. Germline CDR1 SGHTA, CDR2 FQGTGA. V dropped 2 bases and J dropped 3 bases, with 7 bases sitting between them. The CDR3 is CASSLQGYTEAFF. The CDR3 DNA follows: TGTGCCAGCAGCTTACAGGGGTACACTGAAGCTTTCTTT.

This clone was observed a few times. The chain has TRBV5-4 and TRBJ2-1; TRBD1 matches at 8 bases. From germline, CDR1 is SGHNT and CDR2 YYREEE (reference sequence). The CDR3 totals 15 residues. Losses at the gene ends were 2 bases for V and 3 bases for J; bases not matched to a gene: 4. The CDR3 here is CASSLLGQVYNEQFF. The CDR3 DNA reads TGTGCCAGCAGCTTATTGGGACAGGTCTACAATGAGCAGTTCTTC.

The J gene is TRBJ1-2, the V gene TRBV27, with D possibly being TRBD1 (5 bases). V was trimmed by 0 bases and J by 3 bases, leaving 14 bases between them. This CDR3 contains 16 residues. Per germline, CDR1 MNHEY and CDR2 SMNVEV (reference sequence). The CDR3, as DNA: TGTGCCAGCAGTTTATCCCTGAGGGACTTTGACTATGGCTACACCTTC. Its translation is CASSLSLRDFDYGYTF.

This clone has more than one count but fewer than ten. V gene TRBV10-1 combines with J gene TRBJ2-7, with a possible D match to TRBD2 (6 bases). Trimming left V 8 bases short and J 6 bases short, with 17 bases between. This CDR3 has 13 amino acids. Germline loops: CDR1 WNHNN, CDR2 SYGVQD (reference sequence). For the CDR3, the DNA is TGCGCCAGCGGTGGGACTTTCAAAACCGAGCAGTACTTC. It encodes CASGGTFKTEQYF.

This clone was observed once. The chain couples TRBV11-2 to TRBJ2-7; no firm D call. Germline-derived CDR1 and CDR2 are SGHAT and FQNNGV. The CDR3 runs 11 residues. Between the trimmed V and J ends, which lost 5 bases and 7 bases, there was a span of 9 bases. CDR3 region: CASSTSTEQYF. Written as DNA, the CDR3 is TGTGCCAGCAGCACCTCGACAGAGCAGTACTTC.

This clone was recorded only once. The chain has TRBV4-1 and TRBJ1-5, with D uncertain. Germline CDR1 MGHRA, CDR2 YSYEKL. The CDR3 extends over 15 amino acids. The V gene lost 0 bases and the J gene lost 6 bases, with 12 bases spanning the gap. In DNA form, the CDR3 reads TGCGCCAGCAGCCAAGAAGGCGACAACAGTCAGCCCCAGCATTTT. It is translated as CASSQEGDNSQPQHF.

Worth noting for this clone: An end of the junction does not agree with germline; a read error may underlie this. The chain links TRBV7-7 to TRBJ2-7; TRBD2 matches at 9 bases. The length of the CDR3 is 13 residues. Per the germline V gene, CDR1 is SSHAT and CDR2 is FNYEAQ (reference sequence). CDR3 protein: CASSLSGSYEQYF. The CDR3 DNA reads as TGTGCTAGCAGCCTTAGCGGGAGCTACGAGCAGTACTTC.

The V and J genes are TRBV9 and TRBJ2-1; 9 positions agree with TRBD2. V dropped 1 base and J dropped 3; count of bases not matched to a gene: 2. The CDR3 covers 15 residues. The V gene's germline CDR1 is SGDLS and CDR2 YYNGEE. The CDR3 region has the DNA TGTGCCAGCAGCGTAACTAGCGGGTACTACAATGAGCAGTTCTTC. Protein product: CASSVTSGYYNEQFF.

The CDR3 DNA follows: TGTGCCAGCAGCTCAAATAACAGGGGGAGGTGGACTGAAGCTTTCTTT. Its translation is CASSSNNRGRWTEAFF. The chain combines TRBV11-2 with TRBJ1-1; 8 bases are a match to TRBD1. CDR3 size: 16 residues. Per the germline V gene, CDR1 is SGHAT and CDR2 is FQNNGV. Trimming at V came to 4 bases and at J to 5 bases, leaving 12 bases not matched to a gene.

The CDR3 here is CASSLQGTVDEKLFF. DNA for the CDR3: TGCGCCAGCAGCCTTCAGGGGACCGTGGATGAAAAACTGTTTTTT. The rearrangement joins TRBV4-1 to TRBJ1-4, with a tentative D call TRBD1 (6 bases). In germline, CDR1 is MGHRA, CDR2 YSYEKL. With 4 bases removed from V and 6 bases from J, the gap between germline ends came to 15 bases. The CDR3 loop spans 15 amino acids.

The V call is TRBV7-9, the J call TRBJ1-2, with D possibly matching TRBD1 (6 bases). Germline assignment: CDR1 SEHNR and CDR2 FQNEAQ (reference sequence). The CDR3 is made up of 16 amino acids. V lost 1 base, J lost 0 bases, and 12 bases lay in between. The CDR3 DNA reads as TGTGCCAGCAGCTTAGGAACAGGGAGAGCTAACTATGGCTACACCTTC. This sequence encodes CASSLGTGRANYGYTF. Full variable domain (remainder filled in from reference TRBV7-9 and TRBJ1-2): DTGVSQNPRHKITKRGQNVTFRCDPISEHNRLYWYRQTLGQGPEFLTYFQNEAQLEKSRLLSDRFSAERPKGSFSTLEIQRTEQGDSAMYLCASSLGTGRANYGYTFGSGTRLTVV.

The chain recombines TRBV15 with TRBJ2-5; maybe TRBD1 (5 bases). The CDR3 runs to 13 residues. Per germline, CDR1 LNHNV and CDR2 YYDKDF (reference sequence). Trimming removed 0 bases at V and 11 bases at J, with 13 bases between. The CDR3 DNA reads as TGTGCCACCAGCAGAGATCGGCAGGGCGTGCAGTACTTC. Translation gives CATSRDRQGVQYF.

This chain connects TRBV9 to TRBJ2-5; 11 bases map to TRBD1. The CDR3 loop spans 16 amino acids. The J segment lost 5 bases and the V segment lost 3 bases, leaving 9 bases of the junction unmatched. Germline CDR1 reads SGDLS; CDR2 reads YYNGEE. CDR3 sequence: CASSGPGQGARETQYF. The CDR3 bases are TGTGCCAGCAGCGGACCAGGACAGGGGGCGCGGGAGACCCAGTACTTC.

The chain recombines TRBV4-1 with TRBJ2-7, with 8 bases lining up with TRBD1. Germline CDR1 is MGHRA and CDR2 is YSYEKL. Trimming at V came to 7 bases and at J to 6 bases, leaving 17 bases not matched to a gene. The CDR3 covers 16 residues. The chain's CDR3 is CASTSGRWGQVGEQYF. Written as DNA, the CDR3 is TGCGCCAGCACCTCAGGGCGATGGGGACAGGTTGGCGAGCAGTACTTC.

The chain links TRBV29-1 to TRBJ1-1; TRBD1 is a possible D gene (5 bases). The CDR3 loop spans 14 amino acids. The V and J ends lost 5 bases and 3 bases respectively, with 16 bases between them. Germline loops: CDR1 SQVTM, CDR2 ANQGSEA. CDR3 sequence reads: CSVSQGVKYTEAFF. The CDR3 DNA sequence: TGCAGCGTTTCCCAGGGTGTAAAGTACACTGAAGCTTTCTTT.

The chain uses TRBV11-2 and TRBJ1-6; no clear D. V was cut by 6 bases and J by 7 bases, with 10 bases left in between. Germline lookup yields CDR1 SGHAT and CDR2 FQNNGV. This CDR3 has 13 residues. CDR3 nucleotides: TGTGCCAGCAGAGATGGGCAAAATTCACCCCTCCACTTT. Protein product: CASRDGQNSPLHF.